The 12 T cell receptor beta chains presented below share a single source sample, sequenced in a study of shared clonotypes between healthy human individuals. Profiled with immunoSEQ multiplex PCR; TCRdb holds only in-frame clones, not every one. The sample has about 600,000 clones, almost 97% seen once; the top ten hold about 0.06%. Sequencing used naive CD4+ T cells sorted from blood. Stated subset: CD45RA+ positively selected. All receptors come from a woman aged 25 to 39 in good health.

The chain recombines TRBV28 with TRBJ1-5, with a weak D call TRBD1 (5 bases). Trimming removed 3 bases at V and 1 base at J, with 13 bases between. CDR3 length: 16 residues. Looked up from germline, CDR1 is MDHEN and CDR2 is SYDVKM. In DNA, the CDR3 is TGTGCCAGCAGTTTTGGGGGGGGTTTAAGCAATCAGCCCCAGCATTTT. The encoded protein is CASSFGGGLSNQPQHF.

This sequence joins TRBV10-3 and TRBJ2-1; 10 positions agree with TRBD2. This CDR3 region has 15 residues. CDR1 and CDR2 from the germline V gene are ENHRY and SYGVKD. The J segment lost 5 bases and the V segment lost 4 bases, leaving 5 bases of the junction unmatched. CDR3 in DNA: TGTGCCATCAGTGGCGGGACTAGCGATCACAATGAGCAGTTCTTC. Translation: CAISGGTSDHNEQFF.

This chain links TRBV6-5 with TRBJ1-2; TRBD1 matches at 11 bases. CDR1 is MNHEY, CDR2 SVGAGI, per germline. The V and J ends lost 6 bases and 3 bases, in that order; junction bases with no gene match: 0. The CDR3 covers 13 residues. The CDR3 reads CASRGQGDYGYTF. CDR3 nucleotide sequence: TGTGCCAGCAGGGGACAGGGGGACTATGGCTACACCTTC.

The chain uses TRBV5-1 and TRBJ2-7, with 7 nucleotides matching TRBD2. CDR3 length equals 14 residues. The V and J ends lost 1 base and 6 bases, in that order; junction bases with no gene match: 7. Germline assignment: CDR1 SGHRS and CDR2 YFSETQ. This CDR3 is CASSLSGGRPEQYF. In DNA form, the CDR3 reads TGCGCCAGCAGCTTGTCCGGGGGGAGACCCGAGCAGTACTTC. Using reference TRBV5-1 and TRBJ2-7 for the parts outside the CDR3, the full variable domain is KAGVTQTPRYLIKTRGQQVTLSCSPISGHRSVSWYQQTPGQGLQFLFEYFSETQRNKGNFPGRFSGRQFSNSRSEMNVSTLELGDSALYLCASSLSGGRPEQYFGPGTRLTVT.

This clone occurred once. The CDR3 sequence is CASRPREFGYTF. The CDR3 region has the DNA TGTGCCAGCAGGCCCCGAGAGTTTGGCTACACCTTC. This rearrangement joins TRBV6-1 to TRBJ1-2; D remains unclear. CDR3 length: 12 residues. Germline V gene data show CDR1 as MNHNS and CDR2 as SASEGT. V lost 6 bases and J 7 bases, leaving 12 bases between the germline ends.

The rearrangement links TRBV28 to TRBJ1-3; D not certain. V was shortened by 3 bases and J by 3 bases, with 12 bases between the two germline ends. Germline loops: CDR1 MDHEN, CDR2 SYDVKM. The CDR3 extends over 15 amino acids. DNA for the CDR3: TGTGCCAGCAGTTTGACCGACGGTATTGGAAACACCATATATTTT. This translates into CASSLTDGIGNTIYF.

CDR3 loop: CASSAGQGRGALYTDTQYF. CDR3 DNA sequence: TGTGCCAGTAGTGCGGGACAGGGGAGAGGGGCCCTCTACACAGATACGCAGTATTTT. The V call is TRBV19, the J call TRBJ2-3; 10 bases line up with TRBD1. CDR3 length equals 19 residues. With V trimmed by 5 bases and J by 2 bases, 16 bases remained unmatched. Looked up from germline, CDR1 is LNHDA and CDR2 is SQIVND (reference sequence).

The V call is TRBV9, the J call TRBJ2-3, with 13 bases matching TRBD2. The CDR3 is 16 residues long. Losses at the gene ends were 4 bases for V and 3 bases for J; bases not matched to a gene: 5. Germline values: CDR1 SGDLS, CDR2 YYNGEE. For the CDR3, the DNA is TGTGCCAGCAGCCAAACGGGACTAGCGGGAACAGATACGCAGTATTTT. Its translation: CASSQTGLAGTDTQYF. The variable domain in full, with the rest retrieved from reference TRBV9 and TRBJ2-3, is DSGVTQTPKHLITATGQRVTLRCSPRSGDLSVYWYQQSLDQGLQFLIQYYNGEERAKGNILERFSAQQFPDLHSELNLSSLELGDSALYFCASSQTGLAGTDTQYFGPGTRLTVL.

The chain has TRBV6-6 and TRBJ1-2; no reliable D call. The V end was cut by 5 bases, the J end by 2 bases, with 9 bases between. Germline V gives CDR1 MNHNY, CDR2 SVGAGI (reference sequence). The CDR3 covers 13 residues. CDR3 loop: CASSPHRNYGYTF. The CDR3 coding sequence is TGTGCCAGCAGTCCCCATAGAAACTATGGCTACACCTTC.

This clone was seen just once. The rearrangement uses TRBV29-1 and TRBJ2-3; 7 bases match TRBD1. CDR1 and CDR2 from the germline V gene are SQVTM and ANQGSEA. J gave up 2 bases and V 6 bases, and 11 bases lay outside the gene matches. The CDR3 covers 15 residues. In DNA, the CDR3 is TGCAGCGTCAGAATGTCGGGACAGCCCACAGATACGCAGTATTTT. Translated, it gives CSVRMSGQPTDTQYF.

The chain recombines TRBV19 with TRBJ1-1, with D perhaps TRBD1 (5 bases). Trimming shortened V by 7 bases and J by 1 base, and 16 bases separated the two germline ends. Germline V CDR1 and CDR2: LNHDA, SQIVND (reference sequence). This CDR3 has 15 residues. CDR3 protein: CASIEWAGRNTEAFF. CDR3 coding DNA: TGTGCCAGTATAGAGTGGGCAGGGAGGAACACTGAAGCTTTCTTT.

A note on this clone: Different DNA sequences within this sample yield the same CDR3. As DNA, the CDR3 is TGTGCCAGCAGCTTAGCTGGGGAGACCCAGTACTTC. This sequence encodes CASSLAGETQYF. The chain employs TRBV7-9 and TRBJ2-5; D ambiguous. Germline CDR1 SEHNR, CDR2 FQNEAQ (reference sequence). The CDR3 has 12 residues. Trimming took 0 bases from V and 5 from J, leaving 4 bases between them.